This T cell receptor (beta chain) was found in a study of B cell selection in AIRE deficiency. The study's findings and limits: Shared Treg sequences were biased toward short CDR3s with few non-templated nucleotide insertions. In TCRBV usage, CDR3 length and diversity, patient Tconv and Treg cells matched healthy donors.

Germline V gene lookup returns CDR1 SGHTA and CDR2 FQGNSA. The V end lost 2 bases, the J end lost 1 base, and 14 bases lay between the germline ends. This CDR3 has 16 residues. Conventional CD4 T cells were sorted as CD4+CD127+ cells. To note about this clone: Its specificity is not known.

Using immunoSEQ multiplex PCR, the repertoire was profiled, and TCRdb retains in-frame clones only, with some absent. The table has about 27,000 clones, about 95% seen once. The source is a human donor in good health. Source material: CD4+CD127+ conventional T cells sorted from PBMCs. V and J are TRBV7-2 and TRBJ2-5; D is unclear. The CDR3 protein is CASSLPGSGGQETQYF. The CDR3, as DNA: TGTGCCAGCAGCTTACCCGGATCGGGCGGCCAAGAGACCCAGTACTTC.